Listed here is a single T cell receptor (beta chain). These data originate in a study of control samples from healthy donors and cancer patients. The assay was immunoSEQ multiplex PCR, and TCRdb's table has in-frame clones only and misses some. The sample includes about 65,000 clones, 90% of them seen just once. The CDR3 is made up of 14 amino acids. Trimming pared 8 bases from V and 7 bases from J, leaving 20 bases between. Germline loops: CDR1 MNHEY, CDR2 SVGAGI. Sequencing was carried out using PBMCs. This sequence was found in a woman aged 50 to 65 with colorectal cancer. The V call is TRBV6-5, the J call TRBJ1-1; D is ambiguous. CDR3 sequence: CASSSFWVEGEAFF. CDR3 in DNA: TGTGCCAGCTCCTCCTTTTGGGTCGAGGGTGAAGCTTTCTTT.